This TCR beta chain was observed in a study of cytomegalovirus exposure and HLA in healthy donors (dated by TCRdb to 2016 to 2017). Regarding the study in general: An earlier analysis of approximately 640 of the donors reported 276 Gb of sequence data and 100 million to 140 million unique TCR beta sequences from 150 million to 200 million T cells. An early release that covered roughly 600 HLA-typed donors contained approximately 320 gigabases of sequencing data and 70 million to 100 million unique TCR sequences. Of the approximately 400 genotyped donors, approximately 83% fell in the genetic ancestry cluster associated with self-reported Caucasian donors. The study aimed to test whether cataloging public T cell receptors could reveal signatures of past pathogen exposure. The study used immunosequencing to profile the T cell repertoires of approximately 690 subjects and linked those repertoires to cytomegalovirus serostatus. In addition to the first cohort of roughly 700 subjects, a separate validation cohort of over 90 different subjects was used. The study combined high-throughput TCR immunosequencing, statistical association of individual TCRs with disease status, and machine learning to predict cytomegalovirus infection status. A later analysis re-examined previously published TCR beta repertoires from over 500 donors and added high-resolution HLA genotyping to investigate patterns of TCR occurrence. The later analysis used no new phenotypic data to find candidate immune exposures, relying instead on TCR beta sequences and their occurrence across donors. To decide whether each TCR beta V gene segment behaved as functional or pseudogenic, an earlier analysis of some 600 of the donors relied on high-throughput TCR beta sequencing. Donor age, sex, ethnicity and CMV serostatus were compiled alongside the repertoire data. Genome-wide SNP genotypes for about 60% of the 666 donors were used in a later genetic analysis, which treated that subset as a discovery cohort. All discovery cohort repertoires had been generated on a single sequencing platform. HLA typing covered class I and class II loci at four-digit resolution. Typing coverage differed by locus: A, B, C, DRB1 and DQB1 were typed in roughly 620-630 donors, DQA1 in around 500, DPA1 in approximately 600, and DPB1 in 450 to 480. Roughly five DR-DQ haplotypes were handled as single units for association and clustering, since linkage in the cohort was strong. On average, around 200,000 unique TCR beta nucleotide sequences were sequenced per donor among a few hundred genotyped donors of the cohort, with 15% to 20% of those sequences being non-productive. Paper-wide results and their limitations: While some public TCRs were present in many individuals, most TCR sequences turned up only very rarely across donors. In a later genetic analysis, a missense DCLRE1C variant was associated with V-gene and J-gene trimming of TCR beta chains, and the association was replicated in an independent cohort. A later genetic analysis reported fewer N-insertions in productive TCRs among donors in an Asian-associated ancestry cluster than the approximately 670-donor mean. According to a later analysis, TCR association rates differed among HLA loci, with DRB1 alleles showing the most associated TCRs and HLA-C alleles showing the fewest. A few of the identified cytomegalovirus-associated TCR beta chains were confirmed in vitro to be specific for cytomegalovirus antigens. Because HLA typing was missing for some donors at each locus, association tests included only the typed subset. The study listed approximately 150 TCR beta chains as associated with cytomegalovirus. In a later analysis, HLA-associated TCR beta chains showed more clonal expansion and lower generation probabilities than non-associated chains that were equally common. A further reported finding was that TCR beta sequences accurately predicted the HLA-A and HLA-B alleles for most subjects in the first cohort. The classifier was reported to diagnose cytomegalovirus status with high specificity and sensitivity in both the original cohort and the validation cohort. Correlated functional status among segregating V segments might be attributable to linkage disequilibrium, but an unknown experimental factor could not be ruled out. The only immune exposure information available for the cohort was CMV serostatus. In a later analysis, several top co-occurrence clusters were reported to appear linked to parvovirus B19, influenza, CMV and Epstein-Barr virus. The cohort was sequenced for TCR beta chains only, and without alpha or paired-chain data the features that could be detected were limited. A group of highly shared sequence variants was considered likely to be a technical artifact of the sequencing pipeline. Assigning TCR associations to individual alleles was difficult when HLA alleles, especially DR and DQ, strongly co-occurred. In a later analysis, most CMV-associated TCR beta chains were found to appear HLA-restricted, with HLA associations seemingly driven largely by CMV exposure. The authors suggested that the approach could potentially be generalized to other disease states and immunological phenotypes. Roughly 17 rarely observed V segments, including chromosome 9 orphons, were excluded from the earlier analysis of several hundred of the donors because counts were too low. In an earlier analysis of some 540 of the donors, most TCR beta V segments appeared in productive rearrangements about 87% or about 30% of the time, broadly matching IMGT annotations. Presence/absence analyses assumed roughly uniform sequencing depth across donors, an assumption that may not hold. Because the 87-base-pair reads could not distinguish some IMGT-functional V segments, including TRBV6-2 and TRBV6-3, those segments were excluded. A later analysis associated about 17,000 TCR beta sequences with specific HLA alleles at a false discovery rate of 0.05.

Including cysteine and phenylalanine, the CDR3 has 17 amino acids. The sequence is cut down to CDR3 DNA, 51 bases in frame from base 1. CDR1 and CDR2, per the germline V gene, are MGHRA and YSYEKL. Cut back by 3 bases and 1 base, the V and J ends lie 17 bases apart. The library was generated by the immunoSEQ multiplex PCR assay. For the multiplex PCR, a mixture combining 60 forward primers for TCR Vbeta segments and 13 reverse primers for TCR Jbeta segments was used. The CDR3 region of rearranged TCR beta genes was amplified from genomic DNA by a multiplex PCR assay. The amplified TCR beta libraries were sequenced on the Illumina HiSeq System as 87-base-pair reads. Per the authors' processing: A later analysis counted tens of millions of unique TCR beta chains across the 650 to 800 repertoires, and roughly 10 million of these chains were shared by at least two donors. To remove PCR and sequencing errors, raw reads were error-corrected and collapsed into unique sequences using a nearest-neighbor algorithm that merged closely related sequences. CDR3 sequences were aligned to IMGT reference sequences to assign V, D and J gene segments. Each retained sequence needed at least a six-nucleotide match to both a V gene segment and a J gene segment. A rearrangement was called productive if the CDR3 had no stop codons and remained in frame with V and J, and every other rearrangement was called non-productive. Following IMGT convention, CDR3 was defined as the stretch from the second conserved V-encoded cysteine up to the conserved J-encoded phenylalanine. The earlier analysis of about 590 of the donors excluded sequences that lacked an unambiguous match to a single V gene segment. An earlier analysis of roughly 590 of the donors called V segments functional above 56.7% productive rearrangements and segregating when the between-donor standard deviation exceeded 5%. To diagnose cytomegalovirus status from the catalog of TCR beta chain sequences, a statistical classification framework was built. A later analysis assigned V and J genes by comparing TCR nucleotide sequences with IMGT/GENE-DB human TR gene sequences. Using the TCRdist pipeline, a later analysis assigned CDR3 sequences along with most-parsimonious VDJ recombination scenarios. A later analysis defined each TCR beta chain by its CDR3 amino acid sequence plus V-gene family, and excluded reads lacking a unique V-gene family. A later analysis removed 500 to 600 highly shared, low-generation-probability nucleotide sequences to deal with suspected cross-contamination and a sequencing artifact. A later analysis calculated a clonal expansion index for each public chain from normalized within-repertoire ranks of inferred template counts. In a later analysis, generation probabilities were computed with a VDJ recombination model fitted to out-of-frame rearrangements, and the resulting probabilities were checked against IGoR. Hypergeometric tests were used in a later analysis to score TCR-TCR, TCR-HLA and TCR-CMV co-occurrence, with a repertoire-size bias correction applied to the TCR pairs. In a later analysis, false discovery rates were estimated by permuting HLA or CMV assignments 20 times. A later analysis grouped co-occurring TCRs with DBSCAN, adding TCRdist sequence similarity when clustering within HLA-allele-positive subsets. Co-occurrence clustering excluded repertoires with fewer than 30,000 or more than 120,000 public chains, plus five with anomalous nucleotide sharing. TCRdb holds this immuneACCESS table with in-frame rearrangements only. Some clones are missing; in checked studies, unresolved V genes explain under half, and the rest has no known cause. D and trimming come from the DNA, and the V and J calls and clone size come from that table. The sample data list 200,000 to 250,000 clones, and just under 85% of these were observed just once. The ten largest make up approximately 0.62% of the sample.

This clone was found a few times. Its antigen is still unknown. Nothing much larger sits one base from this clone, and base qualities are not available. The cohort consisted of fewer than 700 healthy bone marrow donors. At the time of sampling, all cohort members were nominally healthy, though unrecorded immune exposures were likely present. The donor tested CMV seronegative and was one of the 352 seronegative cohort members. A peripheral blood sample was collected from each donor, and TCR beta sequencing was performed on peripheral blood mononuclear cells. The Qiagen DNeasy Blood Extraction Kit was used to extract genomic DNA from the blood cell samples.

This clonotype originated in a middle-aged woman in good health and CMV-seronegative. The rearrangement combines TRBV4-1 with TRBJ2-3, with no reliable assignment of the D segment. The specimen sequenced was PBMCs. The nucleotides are TGCGCCAGCAGCCAGATCGATAAGCACTACCGCACAGATACGCAGTATTTT. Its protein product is CASSQIDKHYRTDTQYF.